Below, 7 T cell receptor beta chains from the same sample are listed, as sequenced in a study of T-cell reconstitution after alpha-beta-depleted transplantation in children. TCRbeta library preparation incorporated unique molecular identifiers. TCRdb itself ran the PCR reads through MiXCR, one entry per CDR3 protein. The table shows about 200,000 distinct CDR3 sequences, with 6.6% occurring only once. Sequenced here: PBMCs, sampled before TCRalphabeta/CD19-depleted stem cell transplant. The receptors were gathered from a boy between 2 and 10 years old with acute lymphoblastic leukemia, due to receive a stem cell transplant.

This clonotype was detected many times. The chain employs TRBV27 and TRBJ2-2; D is possibly TRBD2 (6 bases). V gave up 3 bases and J gave up 5 bases, with 25 bases separating them. Germline loops: CDR1 MNHEY, CDR2 SMNVEV (reference sequence). The CDR3 spans 19 residues. CDR3 in amino acids: CASSFFGGRSPLLTGELFF. Here the CDR3 DNA reads TGTGCCAGCAGTTTTTTTGGAGGGAGGTCGCCCCTTTTGACCGGGGAGCTGTTTTTT.

This clonotype was observed at least ten times. This rearrangement joins TRBV7-2 to TRBJ2-7, with D possibly TRBD2 on 6 matching bases. The CDR3 is 15 residues long. Trimming shortened V by 5 bases and J by 4 bases, and 18 bases separated the two germline ends. Looked up from germline, CDR1 is SGHTA and CDR2 is FQGNSA. CDR3 in amino acids: CASSLKSGGGYEQYF. For the CDR3, the DNA is TGTGCCAGCAGCCTAAAATCCGGGGGTGGGTACGAGCAGTACTTC. The full variable domain, completed using reference TRBV7-2 and TRBJ2-7, is GAGVSQSPSNKVTEKGKDVELRCDPISGHTALYWYRQSLGQGLEFLIYFQGNSAPDKSGLPSDRFSAERTGGSVSTLTIQRTQQEDSAVYLCASSLKSGGGYEQYFGPGTRLTVT.

This clonotype was seen at least ten times. The chain is built from TRBV28 and TRBJ1-5; the D gene is possibly TRBD1 (5 bases). The CDR3 loop spans 16 amino acids. Per germline, CDR1 MDHEN and CDR2 SYDVKM. Trimming shortened V by 5 bases and J by 4 bases, and 18 bases separated the two germline ends. The CDR3, as DNA: TGTGCCAGCAGTATGACCCCGGACAAGGCTAATCAGCCCCAGCATTTT. Translated, it gives CASSMTPDKANQPQHF. The variable domain in full, completed from reference TRBV28 and TRBJ1-5, reads DVKVTQSSRYLVKRTGEKVFLECVQDMDHENMFWYRQDPGLGLRLIYFSYDVKMKEKGDIPEGYSVSREKKERFSLILESASTNQTSMYLCASSMTPDKANQPQHFGDGTRLSIL.

At least ten counts were recorded for this clonotype. This chain connects TRBV24-1 to TRBJ2-2; D assignment may be TRBD1 or TRBD2 (6 bases each). Germline V lookup: CDR1 KGHDR, CDR2 SFDVKD. This CDR3 contains 19 residues. V dropped 6 bases and J dropped 4 bases, with 26 bases sitting between them. For the CDR3, the DNA is TGTGCCACCAGTTCACAGGGAGGCAGCCAAACCCCGGGCACCGGGGAGCTGTTTTTT. Protein: CATSSQGGSQTPGTGELFF.

At least ten counts were recorded for this clonotype. The rearrangement uses TRBV12-3 or TRBV12-4 and TRBJ2-3; 10 bases fit TRBD1. V shed 4 bases and J 6 bases; nucleotides not matched to a gene: 7. This CDR3 comprises 15 residues. CDR3 coding DNA: TGTGCCAGCAGTTCCTTGGACAGGGGGTGGGATACGCAGTATTTT. It specifies CASSSLDRGWDTQYF.

This clonotype was seen repeatedly, ten times or more. The chain recombines TRBV2 with TRBJ2-1; D is perhaps TRBD2 (5 bases). V gave up 3 bases and J gave up 7 bases, with 13 bases separating them. The CDR3 loop spans 14 amino acids. Germline CDR1 and CDR2: SNHLY and FYNNEI. CDR3 protein: CASSDGIRDNEQFF. The CDR3 DNA sequence: TGTGCCAGCAGTGATGGGATCCGGGATAATGAGCAGTTCTTC.

This clonotype appeared many times. The chain uses TRBV7-2 and TRBJ1-5; 8 bases are shared with TRBD1. Germline loops: CDR1 SGHTA, CDR2 FQGNSA. This CDR3 is built from 13 residues. J lost 7 bases, V lost 3 bases, and 2 bases had no gene match. The chain's CDR3 is CASSLTGDQPQHF. The CDR3 nucleotides read TGTGCCAGCAGCTTGACAGGGGACCAGCCCCAGCATTTT.